Shown below are 26 T cell receptor beta chains from a single sample sequenced in a study of blood T cell repertoires in COVID-19. TCRdb's copy holds only in-frame clones and misses some; the assay was immunoSEQ multiplex PCR. The sample lists around 170,000 clones; more than 70% were seen once. What was sequenced was peripheral blood. The receptors originated from a woman under 40 with acute or convalescent COVID-19.

The chain recombines TRBV11-3 with TRBJ1-1; D perhaps matches TRBD1 (6 bases). Germline assignment: CDR1 SGHNT and CDR2 YENEEA. V lost 2 bases and J lost 5, with 12 bases in between. There are 14 residues in the CDR3. CDR3 region: CASSLLGGLTEAFF. The DNA for the CDR3 is TGTGCCAGCAGCTTATTGGGGGGGCTGACTGAAGCTTTCTTT.

The V call is TRBV2, the J call TRBJ2-1, with 7 bases matching TRBD2. CDR1 SNHLY and CDR2 FYNNEI come from the germline V gene. Trimming removed 4 bases from V and 6 bases from J; junction bases left unmatched: 9. CDR3 length: 15 amino acids. The DNA of the CDR3 is TGTGCCAGCAGTGTTGGGGTACTAGCGAGCAATGAGCAGTTCTTC. Amino acids: CASSVGVLASNEQFF.

V is TRBV10-3 and J is TRBJ2-2; TRBD1 agrees at 7 bases. Looked up from germline, CDR1 is ENHRY and CDR2 is SYGVKD. There are 13 residues in the CDR3. V was clipped by 8 bases and J by 7 bases; unmatched bases: 7. The CDR3, as DNA: TGTGCCATCTCTGAGGGGGCCGTCGGGGAGCTGTTTTTT. Residues: CAISEGAVGELFF.

The gene calls are TRBV6-5 and TRBJ2-7; 7 bases map to TRBD1. Germline loops: CDR1 MNHEY, CDR2 SVGAGI. V dropped 6 bases and J dropped 2; count of bases not matched to a gene: 7. CDR3 length: 14 amino acids. The CDR3 nucleotides read TGTGCCAGCAGCGCCACAGGGGAAGCCTACGAGCAGTACTTC. It specifies CASSATGEAYEQYF.

The rearrangement joins TRBV5-6 to TRBJ1-2, with 9 bases lining up with TRBD1. CDR1 is SGHDT and CDR2 is YYEEEE in the germline V gene. The CDR3 is 15 residues long. Germline trimming cut 4 bases from V and 4 bases from J; bases unmatched to any gene: 8. The DNA for the CDR3 is TGTGCCAGCAGCCTAAGAGGGACAGGGTTCTATGGCTACACCTTC. This encodes CASSLRGTGFYGYTF.

This chain links TRBV11-2 with TRBJ2-7; TRBD1 matches at 11 bases. The CDR3 is made up of 14 amino acids. Trimming removed 5 bases from V and 6 bases from J; junction bases left unmatched: 6. Germline V gives CDR1 SGHAT, CDR2 FQNNGV. CDR3 in amino acids: CASSDWDRGSEQYF. The CDR3 DNA follows: TGTGCCAGCAGCGATTGGGACAGGGGGTCCGAGCAGTACTTC.

J is TRBJ2-1 and V is TRBV11-2; 14 positions match TRBD2. V shed 4 bases, J shed 8 bases, and the junction held 4 bases outside the gene matches. The CDR3 totals 15 residues. Germline V gene sequence: CDR1 SGHAT, CDR2 FQNNGV. CDR3: CASSSPGLAGDEQFF. CDR3 coding DNA: TGTGCCAGCAGCTCCCCGGGACTAGCGGGAGATGAGCAGTTCTTC.

The sample holds a few counts of this clone. The rearrangement uses TRBV2 and TRBJ2-5; a weak D match, TRBD2 (7 bases). V was pared by 7 bases and J by 1 base, with 10 bases between. CDR1 is SNHLY and CDR2 is FYNNEI in the germline V gene. This CDR3 is 13 amino acids long. DNA for the CDR3: TGTGCCAGCAATAGGGGGGGCCAAGAGACCCAGTACTTC. Its protein product is CASNRGGQETQYF.

The sample holds one count of this clone. The V gene is TRBV27, the J gene TRBJ1-1, with D uncertain. The ends were cut back, 3 bases at V and 5 bases at J, with 13 bases in the middle. The CDR3 runs 14 residues. The germline V gene encodes CDR1 MNHEY and CDR2 SMNVEV (reference sequence). The CDR3 DNA is TGTGCCAGCAGTTTTCAGAGCGGGAGGACTGAAGCTTTCTTT. This translates into CASSFQSGRTEAFF.

V and J are TRBV2 and TRBJ2-3; TRBD2 aligns across 7 bases. The CDR3 contains 13 residues. Per the germline V gene, CDR1 is SNHLY and CDR2 is FYNNEI. V was clipped by 3 bases and J by 11 bases; unmatched bases: 8. CDR3 nucleotide sequence: TGTGCCAGCAGTGAGGGAGGGCTGAGGCAGCAGTATTTT. This codes for CASSEGGLRQQYF.

This sequence joins TRBV6-5 and TRBJ1-1; a weak D match, TRBD1 (5 bases). This CDR3 region has 13 residues. Per the germline V gene, CDR1 is MNHEY and CDR2 is SVGAGI. Trimming took off 6 bases at V and 6 bases at J, with 14 bases between the two ends. CDR3 region: CASRQRGGSEAFF. As DNA, the CDR3 is TGTGCCAGCAGACAGAGGGGAGGGTCTGAAGCTTTCTTT.

The chain is built from TRBV10-3 and TRBJ2-3, with a possible D match to TRBD2 (5 bases). The CDR3 runs 12 residues. V lost 8 bases, J lost 6 bases, and 12 bases lay in between. Germline CDR1 ENHRY, CDR2 SYGVKD. This chain's CDR3 is CAISHPGDTQYF. CDR3 nucleotide sequence: TGTGCCATCTCTCACCCGGGGGATACGCAGTATTTT.

Turning to this clone: An end of the junction does not agree with germline; a read error may underlie this. The chain recombines TRBV10-3 with TRBJ2-2; TRBD1 is a possible D gene (6 bases). CDR3 size: 12 residues. The V gene's germline CDR1 is ENHRY and CDR2 SYGVKD. CDR3 amino acids: CAISDWAGVLFF. DNA for the CDR3: TGTGCCATCAGTGATTGGGCAGGGGTGCTGTTTTTT.

This clone has more than one count but fewer than ten. The chain employs TRBV7-8 and TRBJ2-2, with TRBD1 as a possible D gene (6 bases). V was pared by 6 bases and J by 4 bases, with 12 bases between. The CDR3 consists of 14 residues. Per the germline V gene, CDR1 is SGHVS and CDR2 is FQNEAQ. In nucleotides, the CDR3 is TGTGCCAGCAGGTGGGGACAAACCACCGGGGAGCTGTTTTTT. Translation gives CASRWGQTTGELFF.

The rearrangement uses TRBV27 and TRBJ2-3; 9 nucleotides line up with TRBD2. V was clipped by 6 bases and J by 6 bases; unmatched bases: 4. There are 13 residues in the CDR3. CDR1 and CDR2 (germline): MNHEY, SMNVEV (reference sequence). This chain's CDR3 is CASRIAGADTQYF. CDR3 coding DNA: TGTGCCAGCAGAATAGCGGGAGCGGATACGCAGTATTTT.

This clone has only one observation. This chain connects TRBV11-2 to TRBJ2-2, with TRBD1 matching 9 bases. Losses at the gene ends were 3 bases for V and 6 bases for J; bases not matched to a gene: 8. Germline lookup yields CDR1 SGHAT and CDR2 FQNNGV. This CDR3 contains 16 residues. CDR3 protein: CASSLRVQGAAGELFF. CDR3 DNA sequence: TGTGCCAGCAGCTTGCGAGTACAGGGGGCCGCCGGGGAGCTGTTTTTT.

This chain uses TRBV5-1 with TRBJ2-2, with TRBD2 identical over 7 bases. Germline V gene data show CDR1 as SGHRS and CDR2 as YFSETQ. The CDR3 runs 16 residues. Unmatched junction bases numbered 5, after V lost 1 base and J lost 2 bases. The CDR3 is CASSLRASGNTGELFF. DNA of the CDR3: TGCGCCAGCAGCTTGAGAGCTAGCGGCAACACCGGGGAGCTGTTTTTT. The variable domain in full, completed from reference TRBV5-1 and TRBJ2-2, reads KAGVTQTPRYLIKTRGQQVTLSCSPISGHRSVSWYQQTPGQGLQFLFEYFSETQRNKGNFPGRFSGRQFSNSRSEMNVSTLELGDSALYLCASSLRASGNTGELFFGEGSRLTVL.

The rearrangement links TRBV6-1 to TRBJ1-4, with 9 bases that match TRBD1. Germline CDR1 is MNHNS and CDR2 is SASEGT. This CDR3 is built from 17 residues. V gave up 2 bases and J gave up 6 bases; unmatched junction bases: 10. DNA of the CDR3: TGTGCCAGCAGTGAATGGGGGACAGGGATCTCACATGAAAAACTGTTTTTT. Translation: CASSEWGTGISHEKLFF.

This sequence joins TRBV11-3 and TRBJ2-1; TRBD2 is a possible D gene (5 bases). V was pared by 5 bases and J by 2 bases, with 13 bases between. The germline V gene has CDR1 SGHNT and CDR2 YENEEA. The CDR3 has 15 residues. Here the CDR3 reads CASSPSSGTYNEQFF. CDR3 sequence (DNA): TGTGCCAGCAGCCCCTCGAGCGGAACCTACAATGAGCAGTTCTTC.

This clone was counted between two and nine times. The chain employs TRBV6-5 and TRBJ1-2, with D unresolved. V lost 3 bases to trimming and J lost 3 bases, with 8 bases between them. The CDR3 extends over 13 amino acids. Germline V gives CDR1 MNHEY, CDR2 SVGAGI. Here the CDR3 reads CASSYSRYYGYTF. DNA of the CDR3: TGTGCCAGCAGTTATAGCAGATACTATGGCTACACCTTC.

The V and J genes are TRBV12-3 or TRBV12-4 and TRBJ2-1; the D gene is possibly TRBD1 (5 bases). There are 12 residues in the CDR3. V was shortened by 1 base and J by 9 bases, with 7 bases between the two germline ends. CDR3 region: CASSLGTIEQFF. CDR3 in DNA: TGTGCCAGCAGTTTAGGGACAATTGAGCAGTTCTTC.

The chain carries TRBV28 and TRBJ2-7; TRBD2 matches 10 bases. The ends lost 7 bases at V and 4 bases at J; junction bases unmatched: 13. Per the germline V gene, CDR1 is MDHEN and CDR2 is SYDVKM. The CDR3 is made up of 16 amino acids. As DNA, the CDR3 is TGTGCCAGCACCACTTCTCTAGCGGGAGTTGATTACGAGCAGTACTTC. It translates to CASTTSLAGVDYEQYF.

This chain joins TRBV29-1 and TRBJ2-2; tentative D call: TRBD2 (6 bases). The CDR3 sequence is 11 residues long. Germline V gene data show CDR1 as SQVTM and CDR2 as ANQGSEA. The ends were cut back, 4 bases at V and 8 bases at J, with 8 bases in the middle. The CDR3 nucleotides read TGCAGCGTTGCGGGGAGGGGGGAGCTGTTTTTT. Translating gives CSVAGRGELFF.

The chain has TRBV4-1 and TRBJ2-1, with D possibly matching TRBD1 (5 bases). CDR3 size: 11 residues. Germline CDR1 and CDR2: MGHRA and YSYEKL. Deletions cut 3 bases from V and 8 bases from J, with 5 bases between. The CDR3 is CASSQGHEQFF. The DNA of the CDR3 is TGCGCCAGCAGCCAGGGGCATGAGCAGTTCTTC.

The chain has TRBV27 and TRBJ2-1; no clear D. Germline CDR1 MNHEY, CDR2 SMNVEV (reference sequence). The CDR3 contains 11 residues. V was cut by 3 bases and J by 14 bases, with 11 bases left in between. CDR3 protein: CASSFRGREFF. CDR3 in DNA: TGTGCCAGCAGTTTTCGTGGGCGCGAGTTCTTC.

The genes are TRBV6-6 and TRBJ1-1, with a tentative D call TRBD1 (6 bases). V was clipped by 6 bases and J by 3 bases, with 14 bases between them. There are 14 residues in the CDR3. Germline assignment: CDR1 MNHNY and CDR2 SVGAGI (reference sequence). CDR3 in DNA: TGTGCCAGCAGCCTGGCAGGGGCGCACACTGAAGCTTTCTTT. Its translation is CASSLAGAHTEAFF.